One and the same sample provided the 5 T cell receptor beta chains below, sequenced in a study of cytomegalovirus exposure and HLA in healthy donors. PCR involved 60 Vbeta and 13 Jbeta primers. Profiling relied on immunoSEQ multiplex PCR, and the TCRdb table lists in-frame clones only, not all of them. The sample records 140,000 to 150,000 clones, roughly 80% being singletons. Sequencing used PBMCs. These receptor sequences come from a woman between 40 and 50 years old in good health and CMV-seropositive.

The CDR3 coding sequence is TGCGCCAGCAGCCATGGTTCAGGGAGGACTAATGAAAAACTGTTTTTT. This translates into CASSHGSGRTNEKLFF. The chain links TRBV4-3 to TRBJ1-4; possible D gene TRBD1, 5 bases. Germline loops: CDR1 LGHNA, CDR2 YSLEER. This CDR3 has 16 amino acids. V lost 3 bases and J 2 bases, leaving 13 bases between the germline ends.

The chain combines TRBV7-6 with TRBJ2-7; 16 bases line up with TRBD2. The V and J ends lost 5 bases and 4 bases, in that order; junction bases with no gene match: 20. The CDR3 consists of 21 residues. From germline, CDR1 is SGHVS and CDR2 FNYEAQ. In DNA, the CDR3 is TGTGCCAGCAGCCCTAGAAAAGGCAGAAAGGGACTAGCGGGAGGGGGGTACGAGCAGTACTTC. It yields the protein CASSPRKGRKGLAGGGYEQYF.

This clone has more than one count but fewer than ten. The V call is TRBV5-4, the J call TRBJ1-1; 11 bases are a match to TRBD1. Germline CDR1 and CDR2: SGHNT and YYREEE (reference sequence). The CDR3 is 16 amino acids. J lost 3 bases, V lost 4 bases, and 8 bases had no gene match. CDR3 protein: CASSPDRGRLYTEAFF. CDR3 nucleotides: TGTGCCAGCAGCCCGGACAGGGGGCGATTGTACACTGAAGCTTTCTTT.

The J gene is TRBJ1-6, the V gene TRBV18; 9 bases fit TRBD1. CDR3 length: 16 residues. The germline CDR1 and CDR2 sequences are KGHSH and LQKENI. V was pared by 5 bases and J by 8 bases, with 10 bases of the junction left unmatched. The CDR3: CASSLTGGYGDSPLHF. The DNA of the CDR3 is TGTGCCAGCTCATTGACAGGGGGATATGGGGATTCACCCCTCCACTTT.

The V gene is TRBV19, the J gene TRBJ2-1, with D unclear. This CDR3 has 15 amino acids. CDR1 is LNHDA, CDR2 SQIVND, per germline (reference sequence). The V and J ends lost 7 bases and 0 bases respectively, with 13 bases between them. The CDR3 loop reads CASKERPGSYNEQFF. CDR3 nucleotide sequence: TGTGCCAGTAAGGAGCGCCCGGGCTCCTACAATGAGCAGTTCTTC.